These T cell receptor beta chains were read from a single sample in a study of beta chain features in type 1 diabetes. The method was immunoSEQ multiplex PCR; TCRdb's version includes in-frame clones alone and lacks a portion of them. The sample lists about 700,000 clones, 13% occurring once. Sequenced: naive CD4+ T cells from blood. These receptors were collected from a man younger than 35 with type 1 diabetes. Each CDR3 is given without its conserved first and last residue. The size field is filled for only some rows; it gives once, few, many or a size class.

cdr3_aa: ASSEYGTGKYEQY; v_call: TRBV25-1; cdr3_length: 13; clone_size: few
cdr3_aa: ASSLGFGNSPLH; v_call: TRBV19; cdr3_length: 12; clone_size: few
cdr3_aa: AWTTRGTQAF; v_call: TRBV30; cdr3_length: 10; clone_size: few
cdr3_aa: ASSRGTENEKLF; v_call: TRBV5-1; cdr3_length: 12; clone_size: few
cdr3_aa: ASSQVGPLGDTQY; v_call: TRBV14; cdr3_length: 13; clone_size: .
cdr3_aa: AWAPRAYGYT; v_call: TRBV30; cdr3_length: 10; clone_size: .
cdr3_aa: ASSPAGAGNTIY; v_call: TRBV18; cdr3_length: 12; clone_size: .
cdr3_aa: ASSSKGTGAFYGYT; v_call: TRBV11-2; cdr3_length: 14; clone_size: once
cdr3_aa: ATSRAGDSRETQY; v_call: TRBV15; cdr3_length: 13; clone_size: few
cdr3_aa: ASSPPTTQRETQY; v_call: TRBV7-2; cdr3_length: 13; clone_size: .
cdr3_aa: ASRRKPGGNTIY; v_call: TRBV27; cdr3_length: 12; clone_size: few
cdr3_aa: ASSTSGPRFGETQY; v_call: TRBV28; cdr3_length: 14; clone_size: few
cdr3_aa: ATKAREPNEKLF; v_call: TRBV19; cdr3_length: 12; clone_size: few
cdr3_aa: ASSPSGGGGYEQY; v_call: TRBV19; cdr3_length: 13; clone_size: .
cdr3_aa: ASSLVPAGQETQY; v_call: TRBV11-2; cdr3_length: 13; clone_size: few
cdr3_aa: ASSLAWSGPLY; v_call: TRBV11-3; cdr3_length: 11; clone_size: .
cdr3_aa: ASSLGLLGANEQF; v_call: TRBV5-1; cdr3_length: 13; clone_size: .
cdr3_aa: ATSRAGTGNTEAF; v_call: TRBV15; cdr3_length: 13; clone_size: .
cdr3_aa: AWSVEGAEQY; v_call: TRBV30; cdr3_length: 10; clone_size: .
cdr3_aa: ASSIGQLQETQY; v_call: TRBV5-1; cdr3_length: 12; clone_size: .
cdr3_aa: ASSRTGDQPQH; v_call: TRBV19; cdr3_length: 11; clone_size: .
cdr3_aa: ASSFQGSTQY; v_call: TRBV7-9; cdr3_length: 10; clone_size: few
cdr3_aa: ASSTGTGYDEQF; v_call: TRBV7-7; cdr3_length: 12; clone_size: few
cdr3_aa: ASSRGQGLNEKLF; v_call: TRBV4-1; cdr3_length: 13; clone_size: .
cdr3_aa: ARGTSGGGGELF; v_call: TRBV30; cdr3_length: 12; clone_size: few
cdr3_aa: ASSVSRDLGRTIY; v_call: TRBV11-2; cdr3_length: 13; clone_size: .
cdr3_aa: ASSLLKGTPNDEQF; v_call: TRBV7-3; cdr3_length: 14; clone_size: .
cdr3_aa: ASSSPEGNYGYT; v_call: TRBV28; cdr3_length: 12; clone_size: .
cdr3_aa: ASTEQGSSYEQY; v_call: TRBV2; cdr3_length: 12; clone_size: .
cdr3_aa: ASSFQADRTQETQY; v_call: TRBV5-6; cdr3_length: 14; clone_size: few
cdr3_aa: ASSLRGQGARGELF; v_call: TRBV25-1; cdr3_length: 14; clone_size: few
cdr3_aa: ASSGEGNQPQH; v_call: TRBV19; cdr3_length: 11; clone_size: .
cdr3_aa: ASSPPGHEGSPLH; v_call: TRBV11-2; cdr3_length: 13; clone_size: .
cdr3_aa: ASRSPRTGDGYT; v_call: TRBV7-9; cdr3_length: 12; clone_size: few
cdr3_aa: ASHVGVDEQF; v_call: TRBV2; cdr3_length: 10; clone_size: .
cdr3_aa: ATRRSGDIQY; v_call: TRBV5-4; cdr3_length: 10; clone_size: .
cdr3_aa: ASSQGGTSYYEQY; v_call: TRBV4-1; cdr3_length: 13; clone_size: .
cdr3_aa: ASTRGEGILSYGYT; v_call: TRBV19; cdr3_length: 14; clone_size: few
cdr3_aa: ASSRGRHQETQY; v_call: TRBV19; cdr3_length: 12; clone_size: .
cdr3_aa: ASSLTSGPYGYT; v_call: TRBV7-2; cdr3_length: 12; clone_size: few
cdr3_aa: ASSFPGIQNTGELF; v_call: TRBV28; cdr3_length: 14; clone_size: .
cdr3_aa: ASSLEAGTTEAF; v_call: TRBV7-9; cdr3_length: 12; clone_size: few
cdr3_aa: ASSPQGNPYGGYT; v_call: TRBV7-9; cdr3_length: 13; clone_size: few
cdr3_aa: ASSLTGGSYEQY; v_call: TRBV7-6; cdr3_length: 12; clone_size: .
cdr3_aa: AWSVSNRDEQY; v_call: TRBV30; cdr3_length: 11; clone_size: few
cdr3_aa: ASSEAREVFNEQF; v_call: TRBV2; cdr3_length: 13; clone_size: .
cdr3_aa: ASSQSGRGYGYT; v_call: TRBV23-1; cdr3_length: 12; clone_size: few
cdr3_aa: AWRVWGAGGDGAF; v_call: TRBV30; cdr3_length: 13; clone_size: few
cdr3_aa: ASSLEGTGNEQF; v_call: TRBV5-1; cdr3_length: 12; clone_size: few
cdr3_aa: ASSLSPSSLLNTEAF; v_call: TRBV7-9; cdr3_length: 15; clone_size: few
cdr3_aa: ASSPQGGSSYEQY; v_call: TRBV18; cdr3_length: 13; clone_size: few
cdr3_aa: SVYRGEQETQY; v_call: TRBV29-1; cdr3_length: 11; clone_size: few